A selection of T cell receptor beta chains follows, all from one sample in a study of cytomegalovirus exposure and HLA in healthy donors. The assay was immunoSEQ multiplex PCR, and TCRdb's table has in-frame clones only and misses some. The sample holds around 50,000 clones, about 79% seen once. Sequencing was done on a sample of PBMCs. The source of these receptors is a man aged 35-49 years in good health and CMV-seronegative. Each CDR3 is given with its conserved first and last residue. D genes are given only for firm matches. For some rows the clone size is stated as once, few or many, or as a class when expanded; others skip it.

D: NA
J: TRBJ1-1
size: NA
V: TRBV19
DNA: TGTGCCAGTAGTATCTTACAGGGGAACACTGAAGCTTTCTTT
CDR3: CASSILQGNTEAFF

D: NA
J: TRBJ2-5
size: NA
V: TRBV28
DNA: TGTGCCAGCAGTTTATTGCCGGGGACTTGGACTAAGACCCAGTACTTC
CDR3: CASSLLPGTWTKTQYF

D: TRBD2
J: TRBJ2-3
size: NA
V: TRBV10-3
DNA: TGTGCCATCAGTGAGTCCAAGGGACTAGCGGTAAGCACAGATACGCAGTATTTT
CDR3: CAISESKGLAVSTDTQYF

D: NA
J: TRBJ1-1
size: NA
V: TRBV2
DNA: TGTGCCAGCAGTGAATTGGGGCAAAACACTGAAGCTTTCTTT
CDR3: CASSELGQNTEAFF

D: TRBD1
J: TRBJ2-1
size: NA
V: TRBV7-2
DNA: TGTGCCAGCAGCTTAGTTCAGGGGGCTAGTGAGCAGTTCTTC
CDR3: CASSLVQGASEQFF

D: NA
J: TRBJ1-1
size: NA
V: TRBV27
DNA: TGTGCCAGCAGTTCAGGGGCCACTGAAGCTTTCTTT
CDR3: CASSSGATEAFF

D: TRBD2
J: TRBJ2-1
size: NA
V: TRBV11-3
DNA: TGTGCCAGCACCCCAAAACTGGGGGGGGCCTACAATGAGCAGTTCTTC
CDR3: CASTPKLGGAYNEQFF

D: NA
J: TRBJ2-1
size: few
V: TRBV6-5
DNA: TGTGCCAGCAGTTACCAAGGTGGGGGCCGGGAGCAGTTCTTC
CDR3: CASSYQGGGREQFF

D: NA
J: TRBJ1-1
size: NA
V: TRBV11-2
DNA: TGTGCCAGCAGCTTAAGCTTCAGGGGTCGTGTGAACACTGAAGCTTTCTTT
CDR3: CASSLSFRGRVNTEAFF

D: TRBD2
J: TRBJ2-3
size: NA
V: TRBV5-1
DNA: TGCGCCAGCAGCTCGGGAGGTAGACCAGATACGCAGTATTTT
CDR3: CASSSGGRPDTQYF

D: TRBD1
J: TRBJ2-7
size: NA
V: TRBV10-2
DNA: TGCGCCAGTCTGCAGGGACAGGGTACCTACGAGCAGTACTTC
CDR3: CASLQGQGTYEQYF

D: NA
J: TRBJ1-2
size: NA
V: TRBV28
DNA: TGTGCCAGCAGTGGCGGGGTACATGGCTACACCTTC
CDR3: CASSGGVHGYTF

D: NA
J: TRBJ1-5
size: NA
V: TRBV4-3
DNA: TGCGCCAGCAGCCAAGAGGTCGCTTTAAGCTTCAATCAGCCCCAGCATTTT
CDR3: CASSQEVALSFNQPQHF

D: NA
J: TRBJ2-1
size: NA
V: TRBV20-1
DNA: TGCAGTGCTAGAGACCCCGCGGGGCAGTTCTTC
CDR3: CSARDPAGQFF

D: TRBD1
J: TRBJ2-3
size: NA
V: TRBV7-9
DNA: TGTGCCAGCAGCTTGGACAGGGGAGATACGCAGTATTTT
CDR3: CASSLDRGDTQYF

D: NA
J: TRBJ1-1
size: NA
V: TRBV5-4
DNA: TGTGCCAGCAGCTCTCGTAATACTGAAGCCTTCTTT
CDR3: CASSSRNTEAFF

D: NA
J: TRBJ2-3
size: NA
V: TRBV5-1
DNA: TGCGCCAGCAGCTTGATGACAGGAGGCACAGATACGCAGTATTTT
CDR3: CASSLMTGGTDTQYF

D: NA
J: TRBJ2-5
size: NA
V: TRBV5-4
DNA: TGTGCCAGCAGCTTGGCCCCTAGGATGGAGACCCAGTACTTC
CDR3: CASSLAPRMETQYF

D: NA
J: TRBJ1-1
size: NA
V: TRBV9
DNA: TGTGCCAGCAGCACCCCAGGGGTTTACACTGAAGCTTTCTTT
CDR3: CASSTPGVYTEAFF

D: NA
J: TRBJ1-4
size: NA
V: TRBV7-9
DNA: TGTGCCAGCAGAGGCATGCGGAGCAGGGGAACGGCTAATGAAAAACTGTTTTTT
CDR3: CASRGMRSRGTANEKLFF

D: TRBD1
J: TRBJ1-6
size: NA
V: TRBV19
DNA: TGTGCCAGTAGTATAAGGACAGGGCAAAATTCACCCCTCCACTTT
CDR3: CASSIRTGQNSPLHF

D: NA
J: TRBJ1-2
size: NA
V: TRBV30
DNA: TGTGCCCGTACCCCCTTGCTGGGCAGGTTCTATGGCTACACCTTC
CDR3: CARTPLLGRFYGYTF

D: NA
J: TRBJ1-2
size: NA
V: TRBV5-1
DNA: TGCGCCAGCAGAGACAGCACTAACTATGGCTACACCTTC
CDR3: CASRDSTNYGYTF

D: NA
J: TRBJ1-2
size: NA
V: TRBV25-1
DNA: TGTGCCAGCAGTGACAGACGTGGAGACGGAGGGAGTATCGGCTACACCTTC
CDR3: CASSDRRGDGGSIGYTF

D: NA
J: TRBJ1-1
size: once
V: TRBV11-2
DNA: TGTGCCAGCAGCCTTAACAGGTACACTGAAGCTTTCTTT
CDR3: CASSLNRYTEAFF

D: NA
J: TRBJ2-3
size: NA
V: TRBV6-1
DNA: TGTGCCAGCGACAGGTTTAGCACAGATACGCAGTATTTT
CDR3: CASDRFSTDTQYF

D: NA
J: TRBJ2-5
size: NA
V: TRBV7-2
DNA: TGTGCCAGCAGCTTAGGGTACGGGATGGGAGAGACCCAGTACTTC
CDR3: CASSLGYGMGETQYF

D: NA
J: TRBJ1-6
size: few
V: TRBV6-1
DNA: TGTGCCAGCAGTGATCGGTGGGGAGGGGCCGCGTCACCCCTCCACTTT
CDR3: CASSDRWGGAASPLHF

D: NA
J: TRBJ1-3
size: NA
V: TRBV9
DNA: TGTGCCAGCAGCGCCGTCCTGGGGGCTACAATCTCTGGAAACACCATATATTTT
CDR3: CASSAVLGATISGNTIYF

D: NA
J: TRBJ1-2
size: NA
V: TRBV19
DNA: TGTGCCAGTAGTCAATCTTCGAGGGCTGGCTATGGCTACACCTTC
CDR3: CASSQSSRAGYGYTF

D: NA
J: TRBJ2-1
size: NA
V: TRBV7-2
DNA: TGTGCCAGCAGCTTAGTTTTGGGAGTCTCCAATGAGCAGTTCTTC
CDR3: CASSLVLGVSNEQFF

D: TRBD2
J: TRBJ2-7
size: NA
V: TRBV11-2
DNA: TGTGCCAGCAGCTTTGGACTAGCGGGCCGAGGTTACGAGCAGTACTTC
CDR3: CASSFGLAGRGYEQYF

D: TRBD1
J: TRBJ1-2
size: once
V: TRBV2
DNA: TGTGCCAGCGGCGAGGGACAGCACTATGGCTACACCTTC
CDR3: CASGEGQHYGYTF

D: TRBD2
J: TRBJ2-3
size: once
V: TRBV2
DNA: TGTGCCAGCAGGGGACTAGCGGGGGGCCCTGCTGGCACAGATACGCAGTATTTT
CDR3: CASRGLAGGPAGTDTQYF

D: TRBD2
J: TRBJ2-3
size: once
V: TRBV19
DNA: TGTGCCAGTAGTATACAAAGGACTAGCGGGGGGTTTAATACGCAGTATTTT
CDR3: CASSIQRTSGGFNTQYF

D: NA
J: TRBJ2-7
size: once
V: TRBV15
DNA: TGTGCCACCAGCGGAGAGGGACACTACGAGCAGTACTTC
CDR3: CATSGEGHYEQYF

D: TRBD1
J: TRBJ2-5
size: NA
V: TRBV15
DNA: TGTGCCACCAGCAGAGGAAGGACAGGGGGGTTCCAAGAGACCCAGTACTTC
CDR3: CATSRGRTGGFQETQYF

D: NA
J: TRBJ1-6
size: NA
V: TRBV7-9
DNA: TGTGCCAGCAGCTCCATGACTCGATCGGCGGATTCACCCCTCCACTTT
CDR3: CASSSMTRSADSPLHF

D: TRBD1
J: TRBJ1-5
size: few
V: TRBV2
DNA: TGTGCCAGCAGTTCTACAGGGGGTAATCAGCCCCAGCATTTT
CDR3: CASSSTGGNQPQHF

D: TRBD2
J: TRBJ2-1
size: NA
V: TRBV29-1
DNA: TGCAGCGTCGGGACTAGCGGGGGGTCTTTATCCTACAATGAGCAGTTCTTC
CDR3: CSVGTSGGSLSYNEQFF

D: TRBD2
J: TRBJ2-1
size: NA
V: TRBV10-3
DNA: TGTGCCATCAGTAGCGGGGGGGTCTACAATGAGCAGTTCTTC
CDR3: CAISSGGVYNEQFF

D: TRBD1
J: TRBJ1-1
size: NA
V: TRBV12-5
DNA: TGTGCTAGTGGTTTGGTACAGGGGACGGGAACGAACACTGAAGCTTTCTTT
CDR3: CASGLVQGTGTNTEAFF

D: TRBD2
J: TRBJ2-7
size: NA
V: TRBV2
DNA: TGTGCCAGCAGCGTCGAATCTCGGACTAGCGGGATTTACGAGCAGTACTTC
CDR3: CASSVESRTSGIYEQYF

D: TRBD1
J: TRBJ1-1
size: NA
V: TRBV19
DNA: TGTGCCAGTAGTAACGACAGGGGGCGGACTGAAGCTTTCTTT
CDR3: CASSNDRGRTEAFF

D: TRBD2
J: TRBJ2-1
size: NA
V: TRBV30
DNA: TGTGCCTGGATTGGTAGCGGGGGGCCCTGGAATGAGCAGTTCTTC
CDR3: CAWIGSGGPWNEQFF

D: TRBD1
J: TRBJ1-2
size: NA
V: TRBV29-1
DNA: TGCAGCGTTGAAGCGGGACAGGGAGAAAATGGCTACACCTTC
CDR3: CSVEAGQGENGYTF

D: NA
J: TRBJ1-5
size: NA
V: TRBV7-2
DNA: TGTGCCAGCAGCTCGGGGGAGGGGCTTGGCAATCAGCCCCAGCATTTT
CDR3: CASSSGEGLGNQPQHF

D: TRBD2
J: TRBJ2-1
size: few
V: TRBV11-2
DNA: TGTGCCAGCAGCTTAGAAGCCGTGCGGGGGAGCTCCTACAATGAGCAGTTCTTC
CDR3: CASSLEAVRGSSYNEQFF

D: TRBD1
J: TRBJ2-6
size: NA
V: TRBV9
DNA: TGTGCCAGCAGCGTAGCTCCGACAGGGGGAAGCTCTGGGGCCAACGTCCTGACTTTC
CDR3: CASSVAPTGGSSGANVLTF

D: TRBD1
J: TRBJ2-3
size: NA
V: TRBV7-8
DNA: TGTGCCAGCAGCCCTGAGGGGACAGGGACAGGGGGCATCACAGATACGCAGTATTTT
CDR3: CASSPEGTGTGGITDTQYF

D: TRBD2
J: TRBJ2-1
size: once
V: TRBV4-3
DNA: TGCGCCAGCAGCCAAGATTCTTTCACTAGCGGGTCCGGGCCTATCCATGAGCAGTTCTTC
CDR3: CASSQDSFTSGSGPIHEQFF

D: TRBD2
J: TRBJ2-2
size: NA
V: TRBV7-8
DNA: TGTGCCAGCAACCGAGCGGGGGGGTACACCGGGGAGCTGTTTTTT
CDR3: CASNRAGGYTGELFF

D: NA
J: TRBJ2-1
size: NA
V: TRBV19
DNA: TGTGCCAGTAGTATTGGGGCAGGTCGCTCCTACAATGAGCAGTTCTTC
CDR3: CASSIGAGRSYNEQFF

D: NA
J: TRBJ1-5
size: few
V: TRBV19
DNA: TGTGCCAGTATGGAGGGGTCAGCTTATAGCAATCAGCCCCAGCATTTT
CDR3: CASMEGSAYSNQPQHF

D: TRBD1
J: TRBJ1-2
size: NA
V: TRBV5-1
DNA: TGCGCCAGCAGCTTCCGACAGGGCTATAACTATGGCTACACCTTC
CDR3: CASSFRQGYNYGYTF

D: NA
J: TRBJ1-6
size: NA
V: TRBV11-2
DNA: TGTGCCAGCAGCTTATCGGGGTATGGGGTCGGTAATTCACCCCTCCACTTT
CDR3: CASSLSGYGVGNSPLHF

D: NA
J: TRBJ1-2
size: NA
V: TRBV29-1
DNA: TGCAGCGTCCGGGTACAGGGAGGGAGATTTTATGGCTACACCTTC
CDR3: CSVRVQGGRFYGYTF

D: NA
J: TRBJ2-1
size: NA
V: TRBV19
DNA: TGTGCCAGTATGCCCCAACCAGGGGCGAATGAGCAGTTCTTC
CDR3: CASMPQPGANEQFF

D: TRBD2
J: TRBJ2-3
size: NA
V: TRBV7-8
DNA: TGTGCCAGCAGCCTAGGACTAGCGGGATACACTAGCACAGATACGCAGTATTTT
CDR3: CASSLGLAGYTSTDTQYF

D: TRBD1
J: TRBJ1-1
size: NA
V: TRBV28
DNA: TGTGCCAGCTTTACAGGGGGGCGGGGGAACACTGAAGCTTTCTTT
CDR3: CASFTGGRGNTEAFF